By share of the sample, the clone carrying this T cell receptor (beta chain) is medium-sized. This record belongs to a study of tumor and adjacent non-tumor tissue in lung cancer. Across the study: Samples averaged roughly 4.4 million productive TCRbeta reads each.

TCRbeta libraries were built with three rounds of nested PCR, modified from ARM-PCR. Each CDR3 protein gets one entry after TCRdb re-called the multiplex PCR reads with MiXCR. The sample includes some 47,000 distinct CDR3 sequences, 60% to 70% of them seen just once. This sample's RNA came from whole unsorted tissue. More than 3 cm separated this lung sample from the edge of the tumor. CDR3 length: 17 amino acids. V lost 4 bases and J lost 3; bases outside the gene matches: 12. Germline CDR1 is MNHEY and CDR2 is SVGAGI. Specimen: distant non-tumor lung tissue. This TCR came from a woman between 40 and 55 years old with non-small cell lung cancer. This rearrangement joins TRBV6-5 to TRBJ1-3; the match to TRBD1 covers 7 bases. The CDR3 region is CASSSTPTGLFGNTIYF. For the CDR3, the DNA is TGTGCCAGCAGTTCCACTCCGACAGGGCTTTTTGGAAACACCATATATTTT.